These 26 T cell receptor beta chains were sequenced from one sample in a study of blood T cell repertoires in COVID-19. Only in-frame clones appear in the TCRdb table, and some are missing; sequencing was by immunoSEQ multiplex PCR. The sample carries a few hundred thousand clones, 84% recorded once. Sequencing input: peripheral blood. Every receptor here comes from a woman in her sixties who had recovered from COVID-19.

The chain joins TRBV9 to TRBJ2-5; 11 bases agree with TRBD2. This CDR3 has 20 amino acids. V trimming: 4 bases; J trimming: 5 bases; junction bases outside the gene matches: 22. Germline V lookup: CDR1 SGDLS, CDR2 YYNGEE. In DNA form, the CDR3 reads TGTGCCAGCAGCCAGGCCACCCCAATAGCGGGGGGGCATAGTCGGGAGACCCAGTACTTC. This encodes CASSQATPIAGGHSRETQYF.

The chain uses TRBV10-3 and TRBJ2-2, with 9 bases matching TRBD1. Trimming removed 10 bases from V and 4 bases from J; junction bases left unmatched: 7. From germline, CDR1 is ENHRY and CDR2 SYGVKD. This CDR3 is built from 14 residues. CDR3 in amino acids: CASKGQGLTGELFF. CDR3 nucleotide sequence: TGTGCCAGCAAGGGACAGGGACTCACCGGGGAGCTGTTTTTT.

CDR3 sequence: CASSPLLAGTQETQYF. In DNA, the CDR3 is TGTGCCAGCAGCCCCCTCCTAGCGGGGACCCAAGAGACCCAGTACTTC. This chain joins TRBV7-2 and TRBJ2-5, with TRBD2 matching 9 bases. V lost 5 bases to trimming and J lost 1 base; unmatched junction nucleotides: 8. This CDR3 spans 16 amino acids. In germline, CDR1 is SGHTA, CDR2 FQGNSA.

The V call is TRBV19, the J call TRBJ1-1, with D uncertain. The CDR3 loop spans 14 amino acids. Germline CDR1 and CDR2: LNHDA and SQIVND (reference sequence). Trimming stripped 3 bases from V and 1 base from J, with 9 bases between. The CDR3 protein is CASSMQPGNTEAFF. The CDR3 DNA follows: TGTGCCAGTAGTATGCAACCAGGGAACACTGAAGCTTTCTTT.

This clone appeared a single time. The rearrangement joins TRBV2 to TRBJ2-3; the D gene is possibly TRBD2 (6 bases). There are 14 residues in the CDR3. Germline CDR1 SNHLY, CDR2 FYNNEI. V was pared by 7 bases and J by 3 bases, with 14 bases between. CDR3 bases: TGTGCCAGCAACGGGAGACTAGGGACAGATACGCAGTATTTT. Protein: CASNGRLGTDTQYF.

This clone has at least ten counts. V and J are TRBV12-3 or TRBV12-4 and TRBJ1-1, with 11 bases aligning to TRBD1. The CDR3 is made up of 13 amino acids. J lost 7 bases, V lost 6 bases, and 4 bases had no gene match. CDR3 sequence (DNA): TGTGCCAGCAGCCTTGGGACAGGGGGTGAAGCTTTCTTT. Translating it yields CASSLGTGGEAFF.

This chain joins TRBV9 and TRBJ2-3, with TRBD2 identical over 9 bases. Germline V lookup: CDR1 SGDLS, CDR2 YYNGEE. This CDR3 has 17 residues. Unmatched junction bases numbered 7, after V lost 0 bases and J lost 2 bases. Here the CDR3 DNA reads TGTGCCAGCAGCGTAGCGGGTAGCGGGGGCCACACAGATACGCAGTATTTT. Translated: CASSVAGSGGHTDTQYF.

The chain couples TRBV5-4 to TRBJ2-1, with 10 positions matching TRBD1. With V trimmed by 0 bases and J by 7 bases, 7 bases remained unmatched. The CDR3 loop spans 16 amino acids. From germline, CDR1 is SGHNT and CDR2 YYREEE (reference sequence). The CDR3 spells CASSLGSGTGANEQFF. Here the CDR3 DNA reads TGTGCCAGCAGCTTGGGGTCCGGGACAGGGGCGAATGAGCAGTTCTTC.

The chain is built from TRBV18 and TRBJ2-1, with TRBD1 matching 8 bases. CDR1 KGHSH and CDR2 LQKENI come from the germline V gene. The CDR3 runs 15 residues. The V and J ends lost 3 bases and 7 bases, in that order; junction bases with no gene match: 8. The CDR3 bases are TGTGCCAGCTCACCTTCCCGGACAGGGCGTAATGAGCAGTTCTTC. Translating it yields CASSPSRTGRNEQFF.

The chain combines TRBV19 with TRBJ1-2; 10 nucleotides line up with TRBD1. V lost 8 bases to trimming and J lost 7 bases; unmatched junction nucleotides: 10. CDR3 length equals 14 residues. The germline V gene encodes CDR1 LNHDA and CDR2 SQIVND (reference sequence). CDR3 protein: CASAEDRGLSGYTF. The CDR3 nucleotides are TGTGCCAGTGCAGAAGACAGGGGGCTCTCTGGCTACACCTTC.

The chain recombines TRBV18 with TRBJ2-1, with TRBD2 matching 9 bases. The germline V gene encodes CDR1 KGHSH and CDR2 LQKENI. The CDR3 loop spans 16 amino acids. With V trimmed by 4 bases and J by 3 bases, 7 bases remained unmatched. The CDR3 sequence: CASSRTPSGVYNEQFF. In nucleotides, the CDR3 is TGTGCCAGCTCACGTACCCCTAGCGGGGTCTACAATGAGCAGTTCTTC.

The CDR3 DNA is TGTGCCAGCAGCCAGGGCTCGGGGAATAATTCACCCCTCCACTTT. Translated: CASSQGSGNNSPLHF. The rearrangement uses TRBV3-1 (or the pseudogene TRBV3-2) and TRBJ1-6; D is unresolved. The CDR3 is made up of 15 amino acids. Trimming cost V 3 bases and J 5 bases, with 11 bases left between them. Germline V gives CDR1 LGHDT, CDR2 YNNKEL (reference sequence).

This chain joins TRBV6-5 and TRBJ2-5; tentative D call: TRBD2 (6 bases). CDR3 length equals 14 residues. The germline CDR1 and CDR2 sequences are MNHEY and SVGAGI. Trimming stripped 1 base from V and 5 bases from J, with 11 bases between. The CDR3 reads CASSYLGGWETQYF. As DNA, the CDR3 is TGTGCCAGCAGTTACTTGGGGGGATGGGAGACCCAGTACTTC.

The chain joins TRBV14 to TRBJ1-2; no reliable D call. Deletions cut 2 bases from V and 11 bases from J, with 12 bases between. The CDR3 sequence is 12 residues long. The germline CDR1 and CDR2 sequences are SGHDN and FVKESK. CDR3 sequence (DNA): TGTGCCAGCAGCCAAATACGGGATCTTTACACCTTC. It encodes CASSQIRDLYTF.

The gene calls are TRBV7-2 and TRBJ1-5; D ambiguous. CDR1 is SGHTA and CDR2 is FQGNSA in the germline V gene. The CDR3 has 14 amino acids. Trimming left V 2 bases short and J 9 bases short, with 14 bases between. CDR3 loop: CASSLRTALGPQHF. CDR3 in DNA: TGTGCCAGCAGCTTACGAACGGCCCTAGGGCCCCAGCATTTT.

J is TRBJ1-1 and V is TRBV3-1 (or the pseudogene TRBV3-2); 7 bases fit TRBD1. The CDR3 extends over 16 amino acids. Unmatched junction bases numbered 5, after V lost 1 base and J lost 0 bases. Looked up from germline, CDR1 is LGHDT and CDR2 is YNNKEL (reference sequence). In nucleotides, the CDR3 is TGTGCCAGCAGCCAAGGGACAGGCAGAATGAACACTGAAGCTTTCTTT. This codes for CASSQGTGRMNTEAFF.

The chain joins TRBV18 to TRBJ2-2; possibly TRBD1 for D (6 bases). In germline, CDR1 is KGHSH, CDR2 LQKENI. Trimming left V 5 bases short and J 0 bases short, with 10 bases between. The CDR3 contains 15 residues. Written as DNA, the CDR3 is TGTGCCAGCTCATTAAGACAGGCGAACACCGGGGAGCTGTTTTTT. This sequence encodes CASSLRQANTGELFF.

The CDR3 loop is CASDLRSGANVLTF. In nucleotides, the CDR3 is TGTGCCAGCGACTTGAGGTCTGGGGCCAACGTCCTGACTTTC. The chain is built from TRBV5-5 and TRBJ2-6; no firm D call. The ends were cut back, 7 bases at V and 1 base at J, with 9 bases in the middle. The length of the CDR3 is 14 residues. Germline V gene lookup returns CDR1 SGHKS and CDR2 YYEKEE (reference sequence).

This clone appeared a few times. This chain connects TRBV3-1 (or the pseudogene TRBV3-2) to TRBJ1-1, with 8 bases fitting TRBD1. The germline CDR1 and CDR2 sequences are LGHDT and YNNKEL (reference sequence). CDR3 size: 13 residues. The V segment lost 7 bases and the J segment 4 bases; nucleotides outside the gene matches: 5. DNA of the CDR3: TGTGCCAGCACCAGGACAGGGCGCACTGAAGCTTTCTTT. Translated, it gives CASTRTGRTEAFF.

The chain recombines TRBV4-1 with TRBJ2-1, with 9 bases that match TRBD1. There are 15 residues in the CDR3. Germline V gene sequence: CDR1 MGHRA, CDR2 YSYEKL. Losses at the gene ends were 5 bases for V and 6 bases for J; bases not matched to a gene: 8. CDR3 in amino acids: CASSNVGQGGNEQFF. The DNA of the CDR3 is TGCGCCAGCAGCAATGTGGGACAGGGTGGCAATGAGCAGTTCTTC.

V is TRBV2 and J is TRBJ2-7; D gene ambiguous. Germline values: CDR1 SNHLY, CDR2 FYNNEI. V lost 4 bases to trimming and J lost 8 bases, with 9 bases between them. The CDR3 runs to 11 residues. The CDR3 loop reads CASSGSAKQYF. Written as DNA, the CDR3 is TGTGCCAGCAGTGGTTCCGCGAAGCAGTACTTC.

The chain couples TRBV18 to TRBJ1-1; D is ambiguous. Looked up from germline, CDR1 is KGHSH and CDR2 is LQKENI. The CDR3 loop spans 13 amino acids. V dropped 3 bases and J dropped 2 bases, with 7 bases sitting between them. The CDR3 spells CASSPLGNTEAFF. The CDR3, as DNA: TGTGCCAGCTCACCGCTTGGCAACACTGAAGCTTTCTTT.

The rearrangement links TRBV7-8 to TRBJ1-3; no clear D. CDR1 SGHVS and CDR2 FQNEAQ come from the germline V gene. This CDR3 has 14 amino acids. V gave up 1 base and J gave up 4 bases, with 8 bases separating them. The CDR3 loop reads CASSLGGLGNTIYF. Here the CDR3 DNA reads TGTGCCAGCAGCTTAGGCGGGTTAGGAAACACCATATATTTT.

The rearrangement links TRBV11-3 to TRBJ2-2; D is uncertain. This CDR3 is 11 amino acids long. The ends were cut back, 4 bases at V and 7 bases at J, with 4 bases in the middle. CDR1 and CDR2 from the germline V gene are SGHNT and YENEEA. The CDR3 coding sequence is TGTGCCAGCAGCTCCCTCGGGGAGCTGTTTTTT. It is translated as CASSSLGELFF. Together with reference TRBV11-3 and TRBJ2-2, the CDR3 gives the full variable domain: EAGVVQSPRYKIIEKKQPVAFWCNPISGHNTLYWYLQNLGQGPELLIRYENEEAVDDSQLPKDRFSAERLKGVDSTLKIQPAELGDSAVYLCASSSLGELFFGEGSRLTVL.

The table lists this clone with a few counts. This chain joins TRBV5-4 and TRBJ2-5; D not certain. CDR1 and CDR2 (germline): SGHNT, YYREEE (reference sequence). V lost 6 bases and J lost 2, with 17 bases in between. CDR3 length: 15 residues. CDR3 residues: CASTRDSTSQETQYF. CDR3 nucleotides: TGTGCCAGCACTCGAGATAGCACGTCACAAGAGACCCAGTACTTC.

The J gene is TRBJ2-5, the V gene TRBV5-1; TRBD1 matches at 7 bases. CDR1 and CDR2 (germline): SGHRS, YFSETQ. With V trimmed by 3 bases and J by 5 bases, 10 bases remained unmatched. The CDR3 spans 15 residues. CDR3 amino acids: CASSSMTGYMETQYF. The DNA for the CDR3 is TGCGCCAGCAGCTCTATGACAGGGTACATGGAGACCCAGTACTTC.